This T cell receptor (beta chain) was observed in a study of blood T cell repertoires in COVID-19 (TCRdb year 2020). Looking at the study overall: Samples covering the acute and convalescent phases of COVID-19 were provided by collaborators in the United States, Italy and Spain. The repertoires were released in a freely available public database meant as a resource for research on the immune response to SARS-CoV-2. The material from the prospective study consisted of cDNA or gDNA derived from T cells, B-cell-depleted T cells, or PBMCs. Subjects who had been exposed to COVID-19, were actively infected with it, or had recovered from it provided the deeply sampled blood TCRbeta repertoires that made up the dataset. The sample metadata nearly always contained a de-identified subject ID, COVID-19 status, age in years and sex. Where HLA class I and class II types were available, the types were taken from metadata supplied by the sample provider, not from assay-based typing. Samples were obtained from the ongoing ImmuneRACE study (first 160 participants) and from 1,254 subjects provided by 6 global collaborators.

In Seattle, one collaborating source enrolled patients while the infection was active and tracked those patients longitudinally over the course of disease. The collaborating institutions used their own protocols to collect whole blood in K2EDTA tubes. For TCRbeta analysis, collaborators shipped samples in one of three forms: frozen whole blood, isolated PBMCs, or DNA extracted from either of those sample types. TCRbeta CDR3 regions were amplified from genomic DNA by means of the immunoSEQ Assay, a bias-controlled multiplex PCR. The study's processing was this. Nucleated cell counts per sample were estimated from amplification of reference gene primers within the assay. To quantify the absolute abundance of each unique TCRbeta CDR3 rearrangement, sequence reads were collapsed and filtered. Productive Simpson clonality was computed per sample as the square root of Simpson's diversity index over productive rearrangements. Imported from immuneACCESS, the table was reduced by TCRdb to in-frame sequences with V and J called. These copies leave out some clones; in studies compared against another copy, an unresolved V gene accounts for under half, and the cause of the remainder is not known. Clone size and V and J calls were adopted from that table, with D and trimming inferred from the DNA. The sample contains some 170,000 clones, about 83% of them found a single time. The ten biggest clones cover around 12% of the sample.

The germline V gene (reference sequence) yields LNHDA for CDR1 and SQIVND for CDR2. Germline trimming: 5 bases from V, 2 bases from J; junction bases outside gene matches: 4. The CDR3 measures 14 amino acids from cysteine to phenylalanine. Only CDR3 DNA remains: 42 bases, in frame from the first base. Study-level results and caveats: The quantity of clinical and demographic metadata differed by source and by participant and was supplied without curation.

In regard to this clone: Its target antigen remains unknown. Per-base quality was not reported, and no clone a single base away is much larger than it.

Sequencing input: peripheral blood. Recombination joined TRBV19 with TRBJ2-5; 8 bases in the junction line up with TRBD2. This TCR derives from a woman aged 70-85 years with COVID-19, enrolled during active disease. The sequenced DNA is TGTGCCAGTAGTGGAAGCGGGAGACAAGAGACCCAGTACTTC. Translation gives CASSGSGRQETQYF.